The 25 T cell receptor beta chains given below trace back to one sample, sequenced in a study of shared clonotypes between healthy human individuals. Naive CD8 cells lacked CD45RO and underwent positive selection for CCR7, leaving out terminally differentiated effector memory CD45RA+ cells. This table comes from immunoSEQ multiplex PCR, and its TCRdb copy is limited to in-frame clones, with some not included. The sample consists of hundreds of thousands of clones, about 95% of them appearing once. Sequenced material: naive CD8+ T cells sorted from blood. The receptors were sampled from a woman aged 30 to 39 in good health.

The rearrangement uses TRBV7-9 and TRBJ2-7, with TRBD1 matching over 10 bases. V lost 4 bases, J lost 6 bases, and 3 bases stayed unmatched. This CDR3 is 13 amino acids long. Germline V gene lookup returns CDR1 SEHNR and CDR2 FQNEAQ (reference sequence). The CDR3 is CASSSGTGVEQYF. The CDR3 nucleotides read TGTGCCAGCAGCTCAGGGACAGGGGTCGAGCAGTACTTC. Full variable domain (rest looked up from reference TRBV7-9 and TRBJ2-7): DTGVSQNPRHKITKRGQNVTFRCDPISEHNRLYWYRQTLGQGPEFLTYFQNEAQLEKSRLLSDRFSAERPKGSFSTLEIQRTEQGDSAMYLCASSSGTGVEQYFGPGTRLTVT.

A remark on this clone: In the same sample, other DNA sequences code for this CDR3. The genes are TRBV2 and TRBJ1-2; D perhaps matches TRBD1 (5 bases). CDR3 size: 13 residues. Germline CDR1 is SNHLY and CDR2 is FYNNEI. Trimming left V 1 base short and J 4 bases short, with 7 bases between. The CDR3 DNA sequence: TGTGCCAGCAGTGAAGGGGGCAGCTATGGCTACACCTTC. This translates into CASSEGGSYGYTF.

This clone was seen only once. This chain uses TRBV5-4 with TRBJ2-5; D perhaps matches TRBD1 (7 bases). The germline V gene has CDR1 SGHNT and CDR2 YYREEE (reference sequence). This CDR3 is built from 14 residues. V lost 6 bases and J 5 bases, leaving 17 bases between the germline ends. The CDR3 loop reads CASTQGGGMETQYF. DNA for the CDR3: TGTGCCAGCACCCAGGGGGGAGGTATGGAGACCCAGTACTTC.

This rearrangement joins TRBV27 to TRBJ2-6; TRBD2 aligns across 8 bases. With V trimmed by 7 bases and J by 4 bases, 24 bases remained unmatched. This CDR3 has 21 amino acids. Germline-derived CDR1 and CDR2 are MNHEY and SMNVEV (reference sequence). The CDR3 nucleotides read TGTGCCAGCACCACGCCCGGCTTACAAGCGGGAGAGTCGGTAGGGGCCAACGTCCTGACTTTC. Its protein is CASTTPGLQAGESVGANVLTF.

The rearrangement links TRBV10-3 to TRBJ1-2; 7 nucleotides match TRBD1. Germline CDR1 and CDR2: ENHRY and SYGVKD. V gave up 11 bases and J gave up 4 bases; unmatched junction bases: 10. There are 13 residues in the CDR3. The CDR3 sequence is CAFSRGVGYGYTF. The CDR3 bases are TGTGCCTTCTCCAGGGGGGTAGGCTATGGCTACACCTTC.

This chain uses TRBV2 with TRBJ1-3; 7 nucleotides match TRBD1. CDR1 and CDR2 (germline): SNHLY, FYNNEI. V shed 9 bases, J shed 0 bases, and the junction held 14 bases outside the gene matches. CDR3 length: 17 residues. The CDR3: CASRPDRETYSGNTIYF. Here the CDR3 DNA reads TGTGCCAGTAGACCCGACAGGGAAACATACTCTGGAAACACCATATATTTT.

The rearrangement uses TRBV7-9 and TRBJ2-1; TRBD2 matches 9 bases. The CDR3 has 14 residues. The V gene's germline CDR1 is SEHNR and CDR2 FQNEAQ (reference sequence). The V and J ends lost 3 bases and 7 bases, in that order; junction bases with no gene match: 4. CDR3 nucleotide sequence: TGTGCCAGCAGCTTTAGCGGGGGCGGGAATGAGCAGTTCTTC. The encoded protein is CASSFSGGGNEQFF.

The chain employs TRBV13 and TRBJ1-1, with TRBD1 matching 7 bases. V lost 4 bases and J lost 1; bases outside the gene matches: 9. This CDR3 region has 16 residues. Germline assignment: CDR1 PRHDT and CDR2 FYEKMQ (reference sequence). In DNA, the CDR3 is TGTGCCAGCAGCTCCCGGGACAGCAGGACGAACACTGAAGCTTTCTTT. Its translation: CASSSRDSRTNTEAFF. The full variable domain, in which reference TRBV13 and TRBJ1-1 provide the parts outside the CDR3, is AAGVIQSPRHLIKEKRETATLKCYPIPRHDTVYWYQQGPGQDPQFLISFYEKMQSDKGSIPDRFSAQQFSDYHSELNMSSLELGDSALYFCASSSRDSRTNTEAFFGQGTRLTVV.

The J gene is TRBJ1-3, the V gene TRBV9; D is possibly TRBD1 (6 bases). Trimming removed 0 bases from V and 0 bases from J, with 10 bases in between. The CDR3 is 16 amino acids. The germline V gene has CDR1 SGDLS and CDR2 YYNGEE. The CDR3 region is CASSVEGGYSGNTIYF. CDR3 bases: TGTGCCAGCAGCGTAGAGGGGGGGTACTCTGGAAACACCATATATTTT.

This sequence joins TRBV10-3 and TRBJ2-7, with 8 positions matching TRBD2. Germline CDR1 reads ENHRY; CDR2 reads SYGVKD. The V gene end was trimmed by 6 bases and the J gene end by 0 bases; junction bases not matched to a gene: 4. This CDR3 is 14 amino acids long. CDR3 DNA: TGTGCCATCAGCGGGGGGGGACACTCCTACGAGCAGTACTTC. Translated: CAISGGGHSYEQYF.

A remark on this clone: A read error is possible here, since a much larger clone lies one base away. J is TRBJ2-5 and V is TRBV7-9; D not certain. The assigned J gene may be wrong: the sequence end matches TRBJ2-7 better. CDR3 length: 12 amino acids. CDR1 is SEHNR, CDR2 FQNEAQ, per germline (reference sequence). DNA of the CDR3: TGTGCCAGCAGCTTAGGGGCCTACGAGCAGTACTTC. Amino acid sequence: CASSLGAYEQYF.

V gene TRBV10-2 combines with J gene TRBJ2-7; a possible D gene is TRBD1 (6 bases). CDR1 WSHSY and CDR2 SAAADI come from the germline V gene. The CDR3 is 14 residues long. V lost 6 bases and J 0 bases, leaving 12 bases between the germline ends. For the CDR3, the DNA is TGCGCCAGCAGAGACAGGCCCACCTCCTACGAGCAGTACTTC. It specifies CASRDRPTSYEQYF.

CDR3 DNA sequence: TGTGCCAGTAGGGGACCTACAGCTGGCGTAGCCACTGAAGCTTTCTTT. It yields the protein CASRGPTAGVATEAFF. V and J are TRBV19 and TRBJ1-1; TRBD1 is a possible D gene (5 bases). Germline V gene lookup returns CDR1 LNHDA and CDR2 SQIVND (reference sequence). The CDR3 is 16 residues long. V was clipped by 6 bases and J by 4 bases, with 21 bases between them.

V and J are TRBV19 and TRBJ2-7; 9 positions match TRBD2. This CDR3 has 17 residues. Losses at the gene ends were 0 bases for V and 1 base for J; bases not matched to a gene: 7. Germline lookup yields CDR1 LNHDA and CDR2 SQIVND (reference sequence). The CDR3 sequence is CASSIEDSGSKSYEQYF. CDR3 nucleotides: TGTGCCAGTAGTATAGAAGATAGCGGGAGTAAATCCTACGAGCAGTACTTC.

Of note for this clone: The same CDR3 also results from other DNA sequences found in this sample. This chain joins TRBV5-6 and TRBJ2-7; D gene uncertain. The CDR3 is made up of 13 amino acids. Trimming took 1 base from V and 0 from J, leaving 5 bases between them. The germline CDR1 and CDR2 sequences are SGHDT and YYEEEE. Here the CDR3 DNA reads TGTGCCAGCAGCTTGCCCAGCTCCTACGAGCAGTACTTC. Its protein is CASSLPSSYEQYF.

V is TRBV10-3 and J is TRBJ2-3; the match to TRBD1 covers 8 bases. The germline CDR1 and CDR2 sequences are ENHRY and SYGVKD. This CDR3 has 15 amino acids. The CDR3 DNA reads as TGTGCTGCTGCTCCAGGGGGCGAGAGCACAGATACGCAGTATTTT. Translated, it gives CAAAPGGESTDTQYF.

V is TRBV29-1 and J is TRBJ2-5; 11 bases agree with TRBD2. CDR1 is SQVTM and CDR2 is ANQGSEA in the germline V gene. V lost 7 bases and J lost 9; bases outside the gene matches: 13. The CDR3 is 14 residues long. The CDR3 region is CSGGGLADSEAQYF. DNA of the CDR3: TGCAGCGGGGGGGGACTAGCGGACTCCGAGGCCCAGTACTTC.

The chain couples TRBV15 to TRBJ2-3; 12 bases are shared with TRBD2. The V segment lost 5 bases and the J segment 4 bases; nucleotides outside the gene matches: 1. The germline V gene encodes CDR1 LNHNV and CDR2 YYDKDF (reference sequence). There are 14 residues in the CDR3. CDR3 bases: TGTGCCACCAGCGGACTAGCGGGACCAGATACGCAGTATTTT. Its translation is CATSGLAGPDTQYF.

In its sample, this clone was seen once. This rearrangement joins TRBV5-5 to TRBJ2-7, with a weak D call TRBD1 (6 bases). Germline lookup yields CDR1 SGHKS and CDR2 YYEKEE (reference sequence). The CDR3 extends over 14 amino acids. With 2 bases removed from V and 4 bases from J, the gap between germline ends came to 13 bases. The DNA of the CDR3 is TGTGCCAGCAGCTTCCGACAGGCCCAATACGAGCAGTACTTC. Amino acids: CASSFRQAQYEQYF.

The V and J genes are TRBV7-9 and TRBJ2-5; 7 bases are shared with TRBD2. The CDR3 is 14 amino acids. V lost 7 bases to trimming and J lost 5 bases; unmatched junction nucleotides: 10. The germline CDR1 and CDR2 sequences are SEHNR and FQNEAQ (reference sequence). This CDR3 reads CASIDSGGSETQYF. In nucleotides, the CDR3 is TGTGCCAGCATCGATTCGGGAGGAAGCGAGACCCAGTACTTC.

The CDR3 protein is CASSEGGVEQFF. The CDR3 nucleotides read TGTGCCAGCAGTGAAGGCGGGGTGGAGCAGTTCTTC. The chain couples TRBV2 to TRBJ2-1, with D maybe TRBD2 (6 bases). Germline V gene sequence: CDR1 SNHLY, CDR2 FYNNEI. Trimming left V 1 base short and J 10 bases short, with 8 bases between. CDR3 length: 12 amino acids.

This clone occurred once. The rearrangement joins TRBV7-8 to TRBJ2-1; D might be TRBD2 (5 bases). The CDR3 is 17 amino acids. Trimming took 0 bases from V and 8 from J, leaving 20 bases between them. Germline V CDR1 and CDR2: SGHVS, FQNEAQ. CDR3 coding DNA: TGTGCCAGCAGCTTAGCGCGGGCGGGTTGGAGCGGCGATGAGCAGTTCTTC. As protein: CASSLARAGWSGDEQFF.

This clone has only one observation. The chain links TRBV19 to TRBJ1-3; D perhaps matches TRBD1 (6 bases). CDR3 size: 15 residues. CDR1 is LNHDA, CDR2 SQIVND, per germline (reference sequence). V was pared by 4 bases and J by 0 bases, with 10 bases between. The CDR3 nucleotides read TGTGCCAGTAGTAAGACAGGAATCTCTGGAAACACCATATATTTT. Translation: CASSKTGISGNTIYF.

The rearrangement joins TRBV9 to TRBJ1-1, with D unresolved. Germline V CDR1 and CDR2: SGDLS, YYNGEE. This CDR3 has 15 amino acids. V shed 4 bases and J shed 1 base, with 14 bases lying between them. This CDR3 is CASSRAWVSNTEAFF. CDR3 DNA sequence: TGTGCCAGCAGCCGAGCATGGGTCTCGAACACTGAAGCTTTCTTT.

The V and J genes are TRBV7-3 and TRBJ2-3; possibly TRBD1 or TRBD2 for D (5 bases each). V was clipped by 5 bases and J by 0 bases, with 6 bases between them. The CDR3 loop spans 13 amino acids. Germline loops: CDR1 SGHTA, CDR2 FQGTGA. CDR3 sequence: CASSRDSTDTQYF. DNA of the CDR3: TGTGCCAGCAGCCGGGACAGCACAGATACGCAGTATTTT. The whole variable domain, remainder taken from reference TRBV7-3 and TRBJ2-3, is GAGVSQTPSNKVTEKGKYVELRCDPISGHTALYWYRQSLGQGPEFLIYFQGTGAADDSGLPNDRFFAVRPEGSVSTLKIQRTERGDSAVYLCASSRDSTDTQYFGPGTRLTVL.